This section outlines one T cell receptor beta chain sequence together with its context. This sample was included in a study of blood T cell repertoires in COVID-19. Original methodology: The authors estimated nucleated cell counts from reference gene primer amplification. TCRdb's copy holds only in-frame clones and misses some; the assay was immunoSEQ multiplex PCR. That table supplies the V and J calls and clone size; D and trimming were determined from the DNA. Of 200,000 to 250,000 clones listed, around 84% are singletons. Trimming left V 6 bases short and J 12 bases short, with 21 bases between. The CDR3 is 13 amino acids.

The chain carries TRBV12-3 or TRBV12-4 and TRBJ2-7; D possibly corresponds to TRBD2 (6 bases). Sequenced material: peripheral blood. The TCR sequence derives from a man aged 25 to 45 with active or convalescent COVID-19. The chain's CDR3 is CASSSRGGVVLYF. The CDR3 DNA sequence: TGTGCCAGCAGCTCCCGGGGCGGGGTTGTTTTGTACTTC.